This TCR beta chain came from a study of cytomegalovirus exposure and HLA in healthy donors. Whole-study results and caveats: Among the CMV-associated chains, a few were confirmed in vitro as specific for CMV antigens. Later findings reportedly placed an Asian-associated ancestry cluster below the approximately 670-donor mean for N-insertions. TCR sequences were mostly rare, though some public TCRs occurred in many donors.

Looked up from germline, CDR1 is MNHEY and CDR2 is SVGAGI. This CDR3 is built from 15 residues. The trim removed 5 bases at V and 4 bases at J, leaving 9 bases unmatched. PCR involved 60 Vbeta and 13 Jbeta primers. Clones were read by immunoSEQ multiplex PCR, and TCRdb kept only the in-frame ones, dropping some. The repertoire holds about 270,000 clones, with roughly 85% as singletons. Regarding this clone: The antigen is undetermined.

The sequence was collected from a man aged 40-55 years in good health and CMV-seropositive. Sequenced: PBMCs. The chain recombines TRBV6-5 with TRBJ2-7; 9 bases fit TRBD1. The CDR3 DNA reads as TGTGCCAGCAGTGGCCCCGGGACAGGGCAATACGAGCAGTACTTC. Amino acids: CASSGPGTGQYEQYF.